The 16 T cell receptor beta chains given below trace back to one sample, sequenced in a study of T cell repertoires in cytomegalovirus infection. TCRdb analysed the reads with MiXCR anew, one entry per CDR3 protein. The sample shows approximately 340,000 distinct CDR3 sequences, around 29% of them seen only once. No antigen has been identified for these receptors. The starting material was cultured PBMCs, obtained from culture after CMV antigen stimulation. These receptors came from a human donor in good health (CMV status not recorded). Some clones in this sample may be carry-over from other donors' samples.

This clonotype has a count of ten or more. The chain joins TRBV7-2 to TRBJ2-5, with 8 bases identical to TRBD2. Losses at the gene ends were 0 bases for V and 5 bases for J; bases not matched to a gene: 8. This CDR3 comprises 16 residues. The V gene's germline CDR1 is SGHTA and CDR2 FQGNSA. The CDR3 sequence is CASSLASGSGGETQYF. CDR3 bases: TGTGCCAGCAGCTTAGCCAGCGGGAGTGGGGGGGAGACCCAGTACTTC.

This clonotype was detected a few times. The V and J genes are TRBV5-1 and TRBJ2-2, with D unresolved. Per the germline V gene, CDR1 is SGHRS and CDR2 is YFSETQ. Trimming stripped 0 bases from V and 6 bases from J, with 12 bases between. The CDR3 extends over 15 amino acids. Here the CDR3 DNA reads TGCGCCAGCAGCTTGGGTGGCGGTTTTGCCGGGGAGCTGTTTTTT. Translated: CASSLGGGFAGELFF.

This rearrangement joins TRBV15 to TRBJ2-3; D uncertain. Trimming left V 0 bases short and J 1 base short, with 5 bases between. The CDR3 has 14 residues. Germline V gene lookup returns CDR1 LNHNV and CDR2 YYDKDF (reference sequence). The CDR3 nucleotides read TGTGCCACCAGCAGAGATCCCCGCACAGATACGCAGTATTTT. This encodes CATSRDPRTDTQYF.

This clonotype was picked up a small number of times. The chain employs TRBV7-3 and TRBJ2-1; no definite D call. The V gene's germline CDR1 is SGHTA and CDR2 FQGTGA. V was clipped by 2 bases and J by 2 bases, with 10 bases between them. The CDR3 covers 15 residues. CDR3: CASSLVWSTYNEQFF. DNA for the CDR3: TGTGCCAGCAGCTTAGTTTGGTCCACCTACAATGAGCAGTTCTTC.

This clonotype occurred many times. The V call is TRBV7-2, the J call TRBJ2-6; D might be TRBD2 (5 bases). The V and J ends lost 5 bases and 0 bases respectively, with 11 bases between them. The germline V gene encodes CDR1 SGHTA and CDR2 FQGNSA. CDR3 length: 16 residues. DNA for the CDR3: TGTGCCAGCAGCCGAGGGCCGGTCTCTGGGGCCAACGTCCTGACTTTC. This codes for CASSRGPVSGANVLTF.

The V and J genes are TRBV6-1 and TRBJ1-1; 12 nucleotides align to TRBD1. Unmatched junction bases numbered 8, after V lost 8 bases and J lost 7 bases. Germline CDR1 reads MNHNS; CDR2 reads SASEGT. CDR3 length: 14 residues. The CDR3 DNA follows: TGTGCCAGCCGGGACAGGGGGCTGTGGGATGAAGCTTTCTTT. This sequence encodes CASRDRGLWDEAFF.

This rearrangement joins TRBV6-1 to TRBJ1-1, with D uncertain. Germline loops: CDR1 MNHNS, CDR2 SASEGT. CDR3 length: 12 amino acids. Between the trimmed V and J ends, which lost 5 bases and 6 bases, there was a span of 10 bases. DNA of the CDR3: TGTGCCAGCAGTTATACTGCTTCTGAAGCTTTCTTT. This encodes CASSYTASEAFF.

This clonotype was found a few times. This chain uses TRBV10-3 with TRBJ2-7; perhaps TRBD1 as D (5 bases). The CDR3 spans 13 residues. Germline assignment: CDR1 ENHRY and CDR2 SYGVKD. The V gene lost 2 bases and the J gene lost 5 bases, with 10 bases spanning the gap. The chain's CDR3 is CAISERQINEQYF. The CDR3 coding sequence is TGTGCCATCAGTGAGAGACAGATAAACGAGCAGTACTTC.

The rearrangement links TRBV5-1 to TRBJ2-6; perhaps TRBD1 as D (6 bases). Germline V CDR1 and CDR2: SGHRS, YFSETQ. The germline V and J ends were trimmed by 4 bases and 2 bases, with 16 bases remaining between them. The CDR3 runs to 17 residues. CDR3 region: CASSGSNRATGANVLTF. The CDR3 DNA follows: TGCGCCAGCAGCGGATCGAACAGGGCTACTGGGGCCAACGTCCTGACTTTC.

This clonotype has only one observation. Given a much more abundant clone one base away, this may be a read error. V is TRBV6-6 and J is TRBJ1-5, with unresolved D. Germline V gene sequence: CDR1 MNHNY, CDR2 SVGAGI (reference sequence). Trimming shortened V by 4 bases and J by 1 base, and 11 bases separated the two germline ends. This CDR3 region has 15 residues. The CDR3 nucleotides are TGTGCCAGCAGTTGCTCGGCCAGAAGCAATCAGCCCCAGCATTTT. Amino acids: CASSCSARSNQPQHF.

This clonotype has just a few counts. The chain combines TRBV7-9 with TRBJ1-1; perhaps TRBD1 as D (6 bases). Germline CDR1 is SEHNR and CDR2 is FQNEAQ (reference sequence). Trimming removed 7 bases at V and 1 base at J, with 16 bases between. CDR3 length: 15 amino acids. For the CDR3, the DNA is TGTGCCAGCAAGCTCCTTGGACAGAGGAACACTGAAGCTTTCTTT. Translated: CASKLLGQRNTEAFF.

The chain's CDR3 is CASAGGGGGDTQYF. DNA of the CDR3: TGTGCCAGCGCTGGGGGCGGGGGGGGGGATACGCAGTATTTT. The chain uses TRBV5-4 and TRBJ2-3; 9 bases map to TRBD2. The CDR3 is 14 amino acids. V trimming: 7 bases; J trimming: 6 bases; junction bases outside the gene matches: 9. CDR1 SGHNT and CDR2 YYREEE come from the germline V gene (reference sequence).

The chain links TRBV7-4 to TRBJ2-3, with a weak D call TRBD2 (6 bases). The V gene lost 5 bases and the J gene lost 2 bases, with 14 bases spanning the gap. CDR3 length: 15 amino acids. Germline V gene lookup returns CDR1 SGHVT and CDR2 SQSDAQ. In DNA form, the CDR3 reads TGTGCCAGCAGCCTACGCGGGACCGACACAGATACGCAGTATTTT. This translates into CASSLRGTDTDTQYF.

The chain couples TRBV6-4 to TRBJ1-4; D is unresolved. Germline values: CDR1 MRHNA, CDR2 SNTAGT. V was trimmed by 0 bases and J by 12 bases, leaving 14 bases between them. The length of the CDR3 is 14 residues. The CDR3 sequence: CASSDSIAWLELFF. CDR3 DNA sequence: TGTGCCAGCAGTGACTCGATAGCCTGGTTAGAACTGTTTTTT.

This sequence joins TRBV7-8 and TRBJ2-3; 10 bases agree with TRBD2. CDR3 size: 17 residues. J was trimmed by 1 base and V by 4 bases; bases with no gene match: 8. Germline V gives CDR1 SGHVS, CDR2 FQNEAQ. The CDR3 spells CASSSRSGRGRTDTQYF. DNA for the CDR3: TGTGCCAGCAGCTCCCGGAGCGGGAGGGGGCGCACAGATACGCAGTATTTT.

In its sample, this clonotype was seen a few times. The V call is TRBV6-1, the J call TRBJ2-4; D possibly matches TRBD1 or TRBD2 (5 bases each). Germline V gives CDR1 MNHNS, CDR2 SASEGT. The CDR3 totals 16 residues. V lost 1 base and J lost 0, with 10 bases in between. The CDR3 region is CASSEVGALAKNIQYF. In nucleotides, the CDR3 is TGTGCCAGCAGTGAAGTCGGGGCTTTAGCCAAAAACATTCAGTACTTC.